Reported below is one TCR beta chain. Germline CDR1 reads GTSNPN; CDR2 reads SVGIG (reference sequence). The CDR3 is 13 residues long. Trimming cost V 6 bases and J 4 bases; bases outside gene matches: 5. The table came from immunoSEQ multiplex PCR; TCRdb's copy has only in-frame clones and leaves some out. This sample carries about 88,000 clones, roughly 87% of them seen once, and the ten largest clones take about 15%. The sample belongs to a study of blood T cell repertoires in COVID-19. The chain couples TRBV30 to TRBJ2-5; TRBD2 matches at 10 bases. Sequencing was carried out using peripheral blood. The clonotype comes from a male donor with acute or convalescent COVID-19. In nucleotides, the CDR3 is TGTGCCTGTAATCTAGCGGGGGTAGAGACCCAGTACTTC. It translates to CACNLAGVETQYF.